This T cell receptor beta chain was sequenced during a study of prognosis after radiotherapy for stage I lung cancer. Study-wide background: In a handful of patients, distant metastases developed after radiotherapy (median roughly 7 months), whereas around 16 patients showed no significant progression. Study conclusions and caveats: Between patients with and without metastases, TRBV and TRBJ gene usage reportedly differed.

CDR3 size: 12 residues. The V gene lost 2 bases and the J gene lost 6 bases, with 8 bases spanning the gap. Germline CDR1 and CDR2: SGHAT and FQNNGV. This clonotype was counted a single time. No antigen is known for it. Researchers used two-round multiplex PCR to amplify TCR beta CDR3 starting from genomic DNA. Primers targeting each individual TRBV and TRBJ gene were applied in first-round PCR. Using its own MiXCR run on the multiplex PCR reads, TCRdb lists one record per CDR3 protein. The profile shows 20,000 to 25,000 distinct CDR3 sequences, approximately 40% of them singletons. This sequence originates from a donor over 45 with non-small cell lung cancer. This chain connects TRBV11-2 to TRBJ2-7, with D maybe TRBD2 (5 bases). This sample comprised PBMCs, obtained before or after stereotactic body radiation therapy (not recorded which). The CDR3 region has the DNA TGTGCCAGCAGCTTAACCACTAGCGAGCAGTACTTC. This sequence encodes CASSLTTSEQYF.